This T cell receptor (beta chain) was recovered during a study of post-analysis software for immune sequencing data. The study's findings and limits: Several TRBV segments, TRBV5-6, TRBV5-1 and TRBV20-1 among them, were found more frequent in patients than controls. The F measure placed samples prepared in the same batch into strongly shared clusters. Relative to controls, patients with multiple sclerosis showed significantly lower normalized Chao1 diversity.

Carried by the TCR beta cDNA libraries were unique molecular identifiers. Each batch of about 0.9 to 10 million T cells produced approximately 470,000 cDNA molecules. TCRdb reanalysed the PCR reads using MiXCR and keeps one entry per CDR3 protein. The sample lists 350,000 to 500,000 distinct CDR3 sequences, approximately 39% occurring once. To note about this clonotype: No antigen is known for it.

Deletions cut 2 bases from V and 8 bases from J, with 16 bases between. Germline V lookup: CDR1 SGHAT, CDR2 FQNNGV. This CDR3 contains 15 residues. The clonotype originates from a girl aged 2-10 years with multiple sclerosis. The chain recombines TRBV11-2 with TRBJ2-1; the D is unclear. The sample was blood. CDR3 in amino acids: CASSLPSVLSHEQFF. The CDR3 nucleotides are TGTGCCAGCAGCTTACCGTCAGTGCTGAGCCATGAGCAGTTCTTC.